This entry features one T cell receptor beta chain sequence. What it binds is not known. These data belong to a study of multiple sclerosis patients with progressive multifocal leukoencephalopathy. Using immunoSEQ multiplex PCR, the repertoire was profiled, and TCRdb retains in-frame clones only, with some absent. The sample holds 31,000 or so clones, around 91% seen once. V was shortened by 5 bases and J by 3 bases, with 8 bases between the two germline ends. The length of the CDR3 is 12 residues. Germline V gives CDR1 LNHDA, CDR2 SQIVND (reference sequence). Study-wide results and limits: PML-onset expanded TRB clones were detectable before and during natalizumab therapy. Lower normalized Shannon entropy suggested reduced TRB diversity in most PML patients.

Time point defined: before natalizumab initiation. Every listed patient previously received interferon beta; all PML patients were women. This receptor was obtained from a human donor with multiple sclerosis. The chain is built from TRBV19 and TRBJ2-7; maybe TRBD1 (6 bases). Sample: PBMCs. This CDR3 is CASSQGIYEQYF. DNA for the CDR3: TGTGCCAGTAGTCAGGGGATCTACGAGCAGTACTTC.